This T cell receptor (beta chain) was retrieved from a study of blood T cell repertoires in COVID-19. In the study overall: The cDNA or gDNA used as material had been derived from T cells, B-cell-depleted T cells, or PBMCs.

Original data processing: Using reference gene primer amplification, nucleated cell counts were estimated. TCRdb's copy holds only in-frame clones and misses some; the assay was immunoSEQ multiplex PCR. The V and J calls and clone size were taken over from that table, and D and trimming were inferred from the DNA. The repertoire consists of almost 250,000 clones, with 86% occurring once and the leading ten covering over 5.5%. The CDR3 extends over 15 amino acids. Germline V gene data show CDR1 as KGHDR and CDR2 as SFDVKD. Unmatched junction bases numbered 6, after V lost 10 bases and J lost 4 bases. The chain recombines TRBV24-1 with TRBJ2-3, with 14 nucleotides matching TRBD2. The sequence was obtained from an elderly woman with COVID-19, enrolled during active disease. Input material: peripheral blood. CDR3 in DNA: TGTGCCACTGCGGGGACTAGCGGGGGTGCAGATACGCAGTATTTT. Protein sequence: CATAGTSGGADTQYF.